What follows is one T cell receptor (beta chain) and its context. Its target is unknown. Germline CDR1 is SGHRS and CDR2 is YFSETQ. The V gene end was trimmed by 2 bases and the J gene end by 4 bases; junction bases not matched to a gene: 9. The CDR3 extends over 16 amino acids. Replicate PCRs for sorted subsets used approximately 220 ng DNA; this equaled 25,000 to 35,000 T cell genomes. The repertoire was sequenced with immunoSEQ multiplex PCR; TCRdb's copy has only in-frame clones and lacks some. The sample holds 1.4 million or so clones, about 98.5% seen once. This specimen comes from a study of shared clonotypes between healthy human individuals. Study overall: Donors were a couple of women and a few men aged 18 to 49. Overall study results and limits: Generally, naive subsets (rather than memory subsets) showed larger estimated richness. Clonotypes which were not shared had lower generation probabilities than clonotypes that all four donors shared.

This clonotype originated in a man aged 25 to 45 in good health. Sequencing input: naive CD4+ T cells sorted from blood. Subset reported: CD45RA+ positively selected. The chain is built from TRBV5-1 and TRBJ2-1, with 7 bases lining up with TRBD1. The CDR3 DNA reads TGCGCCAGCAGCTTATCGACAGGGTGGGGATACAATGAGCAGTTCTTC. Residues: CASSLSTGWGYNEQFF.